This TCR beta chain was captured by sequencing in a study of cytomegalovirus exposure and HLA in healthy donors. Overall study results and limits: Later on, an analysis showed TCR association rates differing by HLA locus, with DRB1 the most and HLA-C the fewest. A previous analysis found most TCR beta V segments productive roughly 87% or roughly 30% of the time.

In its sample, this clone was seen once. Its antigen is still unknown. Among the donors, all were healthy bone marrow donors. The length of the CDR3 is 11 residues. Germline assignment: CDR1 LGHNT and CDR2 FRNRAP. V was pared by 4 bases and J by 10 bases, with 8 bases between. Primers: 60 Vbeta forward and 13 Jbeta reverse. TCRdb keeps only in-frame clones here, not all; method: immunoSEQ multiplex PCR. This table holds about 200,000 clones, approximately 86% found once. This chain connects TRBV12-5 to TRBJ2-1, with TRBD1 as a possible D gene (5 bases). This clonotype was obtained from a woman under 40 in good health and CMV-seronegative. Sequencing used PBMCs. CDR3 in amino acids: CASGSRTEQFF. The CDR3 DNA is TGTGCTAGTGGTTCCCGGACAGAGCAGTTCTTC.